This T cell receptor (beta chain) emerged from a study of blood T cell repertoires in COVID-19. This clone was observed once. This CDR3 has 15 residues. Germline V gives CDR1 SNHLY, CDR2 FYNNEI. Trimming took 6 bases from V and 4 from J; bases not matched to a gene: 7. Using immunoSEQ multiplex PCR, the repertoire was profiled, and TCRdb retains in-frame clones only, with some absent. The top ten hold approximately 6.2% of the sample, which has some 400,000 clones, around 90% seen once. The TCR comes from a man aged 18 to 29 with active or convalescent COVID-19. Sequencing input: peripheral blood. The chain employs TRBV2 and TRBJ1-3; 9 nucleotides match TRBD1. The chain's CDR3 is CASRGQGGTGNTIYF. CDR3 bases: TGTGCCAGCAGGGGACAGGGAGGTACCGGAAACACCATATATTTT.